This TCR beta chain was profiled in a study of vaccination and CD4 T cells after COVID-19. Cultured CD4+ T cells had their DNA profiled by the Oncomine TCR Beta short-read assay. One entry per CDR3 protein results from TCRdb running MiXCR on the PCR reads. The table lists 15,000 to 17,000 distinct CDR3 sequences, 65% to 85% of them singletons, with roughly 5.1% in the top ten. Treatment given: approximately 10-day PBMC culture with coronavirus spike peptide pools or control peptides (ViraFEST assay). First, ViraFEST expanded antigen-specific T cells with peptide pools, and next it sequenced the TCRs. PCR positivity dates ran from March to December 2020, preceding US Alpha, Beta and Delta variants. This clonotype was observed once. Its matching antigen is unknown. The source of this sequence is a human donor who had recovered from COVID-19. The specimen was CD4+ T cells from blood, cultured in vitro.

The chain's CDR3 is CASSLGGAGANVLTF. CDR3 DNA sequence: TGTGCCAGCAGCTTAGGGGGGGCTGGGGCCAACGTCCTGACTTTC. The chain carries TRBV7-2 and TRBJ2-6; TRBD2 might be the D (6 bases). Germline values: CDR1 SGHTA, CDR2 FQGNSA. The CDR3 loop spans 15 amino acids. The ends were cut back, 1 base at V and 2 bases at J, with 6 bases in the middle.